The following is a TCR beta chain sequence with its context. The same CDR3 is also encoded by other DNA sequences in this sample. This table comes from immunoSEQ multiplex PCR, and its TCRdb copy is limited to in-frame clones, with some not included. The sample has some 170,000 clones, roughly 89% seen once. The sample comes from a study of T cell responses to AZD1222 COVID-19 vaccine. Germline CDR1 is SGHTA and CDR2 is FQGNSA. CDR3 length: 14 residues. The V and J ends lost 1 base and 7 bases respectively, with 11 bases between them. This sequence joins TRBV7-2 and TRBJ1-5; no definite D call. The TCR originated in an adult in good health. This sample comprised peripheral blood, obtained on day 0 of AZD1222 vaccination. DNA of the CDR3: TGTGCCAGCAGCTTAGGTGCGGGTAGCCAGCCCCAGCATTTT. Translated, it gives CASSLGAGSQPQHF.